Shown below are 7 T cell receptor beta chains from a single sample sequenced in a study of T cells after yellow fever vaccination. One entry per CDR3 protein results from TCRdb running MiXCR on the 5' RACE reads. The table records 250,000 to 400,000 distinct CDR3 sequences, roughly 4.3% of them present only once. Sequenced material: PBMCs, taken 15 days after the yellow fever booster vaccination. These receptors were collected from a man between 18 and 29 years old who received the YFV17D yellow fever vaccine.

In regard to this clonotype: The junction departs from germline at one end; a sequencing error may be responsible. This sequence joins TRBV7-2 and TRBJ2-1, with 8 bases that match TRBD2. CDR1 is SGHTA, CDR2 FQGNSA, per germline. The CDR3 runs 17 residues. CDR3 amino acids: CASSLASGAGAYTEQFF. DNA for the CDR3: TGTGCCAGCAGCTTAGCGTCCGGAGCGGGGGCCTACACTGAGCAGTTCTTC. Supplemented by reference TRBV7-2 and TRBJ2-1, the full variable domain reads GAGVSQSPSNKVTEKGKDVELRCDPISGHTALYWYRQSLGQGLEFLIYFQGNSAPDKSGLPSDRFSAERTGGSVSTLTIQRTQQEDSAVYLCASSLASGAGAYTEQFFGPGTRLTVL.

This clonotype was detected a few times. V gene TRBV2 combines with J gene TRBJ1-3; D unresolved. V lost 6 bases to trimming and J lost 2 bases, with 11 bases between them. The V gene's germline CDR1 is SNHLY and CDR2 FYNNEI. The CDR3 has 14 amino acids. The CDR3, as DNA: TGTGCCAGCAGCGGCTTGGATACTGGAAACACCATATATTTT. Amino acids: CASSGLDTGNTIYF.

A few counts support this clonotype. The chain employs TRBV12-3 or TRBV12-4 and TRBJ2-1; 10 positions match TRBD2. The CDR3 loop spans 15 amino acids. J lost 3 bases, V lost 7 bases, and 6 bases had no gene match. CDR3 sequence (DNA): TGTGCCAGCATACCTACTAGCGGGGTCTACAATGAGCAGTTCTTC. It is translated as CASIPTSGVYNEQFF.

This clonotype was found a few times. The V call is TRBV5-1, the J call TRBJ2-7; D perhaps matches TRBD1 (6 bases). V lost 3 bases to trimming and J lost 1 base, with 14 bases between them. This CDR3 is 15 amino acids long. Germline assignment: CDR1 SGHRS and CDR2 YFSETQ. The CDR3 protein is CASSSYGQPSYEQYV. For the CDR3, the DNA is TGCGCCAGCAGCTCATACGGACAGCCTTCCTACGAGCAGTACGTC.

This clonotype appeared a few times. This sequence joins TRBV4-3 and TRBJ2-2; TRBD2 is a possible D gene (5 bases). Germline assignment: CDR1 LGHNA and CDR2 YSLEER. The germline V and J ends were trimmed by 0 bases and 10 bases, with 15 bases remaining between them. The CDR3 extends over 15 amino acids. Here the CDR3 reads CASSQDPLEAQELFF. The CDR3 DNA reads TGCGCCAGCAGCCAAGATCCCCTGGAGGCTCAGGAGCTGTTTTTT.

At least ten counts were recorded for this clonotype. The chain carries TRBV28 and TRBJ2-7; no clear D gene. The germline V gene has CDR1 MDHEN and CDR2 SYDVKM. V dropped 2 bases and J dropped 4 bases, with 18 bases sitting between them. This CDR3 has 16 residues. The CDR3 region has the DNA TGTGCCAGCAGTTTAGACTCAGGCCTCCTCGGGTACGAGCAGTACGTC. As protein: CASSLDSGLLGYEQYV.

This clonotype was detected many times. Germline is not matched at one junction end, which may reflect a read error. The chain combines TRBV19 with TRBJ2-7; D is possibly TRBD1 or TRBD2 (5 bases each). The CDR3 has 12 amino acids. The V gene's germline CDR1 is LNHDA and CDR2 SQIVND (reference sequence). In DNA form, the CDR3 reads TGTGCCAGTAGAAGACAGCGGTCGGGCCCCCTCTTC. Its translation: CASRRQRSGPLF.